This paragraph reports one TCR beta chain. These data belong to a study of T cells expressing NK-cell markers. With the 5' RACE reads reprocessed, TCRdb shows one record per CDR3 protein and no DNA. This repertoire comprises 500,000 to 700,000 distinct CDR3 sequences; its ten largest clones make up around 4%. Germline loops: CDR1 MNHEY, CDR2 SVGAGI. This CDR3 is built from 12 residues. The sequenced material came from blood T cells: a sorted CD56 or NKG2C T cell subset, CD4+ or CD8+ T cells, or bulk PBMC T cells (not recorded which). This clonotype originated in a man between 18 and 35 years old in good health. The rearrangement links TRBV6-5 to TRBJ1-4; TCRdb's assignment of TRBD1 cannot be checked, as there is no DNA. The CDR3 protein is CASTSPGEKLFF.